The following is a T cell receptor (beta chain) sequence with its context. 60 Vbeta and 13 Jbeta primers were used in PCR. The data were produced by immunoSEQ multiplex PCR, yet TCRdb's version contains in-frame clones alone and is incomplete. The sample holds about 160,000 clones; 65% to 90% are singletons and the top ten take roughly 1.8%. V lost 1 base, J lost 5 bases, and 6 bases stayed unmatched. The germline CDR1 and CDR2 sequences are MDHEN and SYDVKM. CDR3 size: 15 residues. This sample stems from a study of cytomegalovirus exposure and HLA in healthy donors. V gene TRBV28 combines with J gene TRBJ2-7, with 9 bases lining up with TRBD1. Sequenced material: PBMCs. The TCR was taken from a woman aged 18 to 35 in good health and CMV-seronegative. The DNA for the CDR3 is TGTGCCAGCAGTTTATACGGGACAGGGCGCGACGAGCAGTACTTC. Its translation is CASSLYGTGRDEQYF.